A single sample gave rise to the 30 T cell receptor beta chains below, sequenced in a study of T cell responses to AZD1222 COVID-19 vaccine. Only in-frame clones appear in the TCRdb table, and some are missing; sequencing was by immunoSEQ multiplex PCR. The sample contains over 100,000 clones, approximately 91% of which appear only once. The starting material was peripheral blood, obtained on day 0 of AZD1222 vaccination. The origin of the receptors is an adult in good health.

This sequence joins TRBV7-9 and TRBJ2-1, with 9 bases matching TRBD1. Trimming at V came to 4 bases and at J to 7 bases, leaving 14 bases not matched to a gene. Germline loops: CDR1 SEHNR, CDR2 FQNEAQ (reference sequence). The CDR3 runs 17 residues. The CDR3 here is CASSSRDRVEYRNEQFF. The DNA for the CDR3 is TGTGCCAGCAGCTCCCGGGACAGGGTAGAATATAGGAATGAGCAGTTCTTC. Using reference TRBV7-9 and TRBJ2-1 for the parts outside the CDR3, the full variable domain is DTGVSQNPRHKITKRGQNVTFRCDPISEHNRLYWYRQTLGQGPEFLTYFQNEAQLEKSRLLSDRFSAERPKGSFSTLEIQRTEQGDSAMYLCASSSRDRVEYRNEQFFGPGTRLTVL.

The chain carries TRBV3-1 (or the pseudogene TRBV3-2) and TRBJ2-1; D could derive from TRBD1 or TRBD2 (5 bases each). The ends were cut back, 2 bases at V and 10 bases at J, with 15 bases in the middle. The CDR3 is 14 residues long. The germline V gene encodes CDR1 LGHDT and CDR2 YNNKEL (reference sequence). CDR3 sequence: CASSQMFSRDEQFF. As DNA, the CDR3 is TGTGCCAGCAGCCAAATGTTTTCCCGGGACGAGCAGTTCTTC.

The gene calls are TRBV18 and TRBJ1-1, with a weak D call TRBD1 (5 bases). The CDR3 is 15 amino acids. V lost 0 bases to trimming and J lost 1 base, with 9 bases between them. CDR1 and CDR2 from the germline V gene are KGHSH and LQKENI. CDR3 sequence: CASSPPAGENTEAFF. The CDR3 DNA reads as TGTGCCAGCTCACCACCAGCGGGGGAGAACACTGAAGCTTTCTTT.

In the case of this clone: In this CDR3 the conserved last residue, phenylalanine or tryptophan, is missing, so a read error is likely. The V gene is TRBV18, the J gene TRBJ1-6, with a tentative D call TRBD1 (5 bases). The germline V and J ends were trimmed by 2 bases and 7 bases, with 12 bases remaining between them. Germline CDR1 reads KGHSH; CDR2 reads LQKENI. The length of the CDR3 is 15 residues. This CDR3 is CASSPGGSVNSPLHL. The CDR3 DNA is TGTGCCAGCTCACCAGGGGGGTCGGTAAATTCACCCCTCCACCTT.

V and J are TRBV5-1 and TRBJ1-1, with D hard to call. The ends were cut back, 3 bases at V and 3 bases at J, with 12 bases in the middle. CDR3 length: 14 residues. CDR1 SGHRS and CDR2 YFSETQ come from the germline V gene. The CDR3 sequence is CASSSLNIDTEAFF. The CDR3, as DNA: TGCGCCAGCAGCTCCTTAAACATCGACACTGAAGCTTTCTTT.

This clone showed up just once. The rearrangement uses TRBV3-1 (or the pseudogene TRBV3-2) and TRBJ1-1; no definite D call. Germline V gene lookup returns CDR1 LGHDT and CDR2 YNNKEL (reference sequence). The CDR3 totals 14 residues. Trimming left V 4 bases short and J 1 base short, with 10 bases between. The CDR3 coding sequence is TGTGCCAGCAGCCCTGGTGTTCGGAACACTGAAGCTTTCTTT. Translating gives CASSPGVRNTEAFF.

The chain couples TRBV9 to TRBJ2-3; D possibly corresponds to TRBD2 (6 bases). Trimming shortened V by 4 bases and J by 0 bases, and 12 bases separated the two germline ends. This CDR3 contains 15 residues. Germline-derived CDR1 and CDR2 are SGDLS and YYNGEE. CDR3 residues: CASSRLAYSTDTQYF. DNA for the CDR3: TGTGCCAGCAGCCGTCTAGCGTACAGCACAGATACGCAGTATTTT.

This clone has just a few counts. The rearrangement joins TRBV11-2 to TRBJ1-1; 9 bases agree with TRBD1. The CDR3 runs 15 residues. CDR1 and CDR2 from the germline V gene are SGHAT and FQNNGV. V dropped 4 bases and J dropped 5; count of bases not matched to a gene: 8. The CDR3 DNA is TGTGCCAGCAGCTCGTCGACAGGGGGTTTTACTGAAGCTTTCTTT. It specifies CASSSSTGGFTEAFF.

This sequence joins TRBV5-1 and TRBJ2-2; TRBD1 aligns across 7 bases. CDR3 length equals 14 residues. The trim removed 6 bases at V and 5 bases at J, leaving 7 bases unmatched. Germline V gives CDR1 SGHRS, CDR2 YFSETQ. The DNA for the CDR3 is TGCGCCAGCATGCCGGGACAGATGACCGGGGAGCTGTTTTTT. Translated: CASMPGQMTGELFF.

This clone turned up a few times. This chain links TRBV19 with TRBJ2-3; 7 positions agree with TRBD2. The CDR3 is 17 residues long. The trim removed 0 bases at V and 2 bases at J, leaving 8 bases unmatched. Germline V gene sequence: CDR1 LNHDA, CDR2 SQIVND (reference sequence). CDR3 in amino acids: CASSIDLGGVATDTQYF. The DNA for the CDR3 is TGTGCCAGTAGTATAGATCTGGGGGGGGTCGCCACAGATACGCAGTATTTT. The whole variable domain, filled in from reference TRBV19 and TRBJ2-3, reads DGGITQSPKYLFRKEGQNVTLSCEQNLNHDAMYWYRQDPGQGLRLIYYSQIVNDFQKGDIAEGYSVSREKKESFPLTVTSAQKNPTAFYLCASSIDLGGVATDTQYFGPGTRLTVL.

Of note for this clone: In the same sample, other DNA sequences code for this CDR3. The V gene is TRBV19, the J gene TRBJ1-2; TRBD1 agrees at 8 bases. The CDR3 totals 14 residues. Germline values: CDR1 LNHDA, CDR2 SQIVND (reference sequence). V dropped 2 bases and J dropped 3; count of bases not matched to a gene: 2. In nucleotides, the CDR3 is TGTGCCAGTAGTATAACAGGGGGGGACTATGGCTACACCTTC. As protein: CASSITGGDYGYTF. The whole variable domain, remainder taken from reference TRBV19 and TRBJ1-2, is DGGITQSPKYLFRKEGQNVTLSCEQNLNHDAMYWYRQDPGQGLRLIYYSQIVNDFQKGDIAEGYSVSREKKESFPLTVTSAQKNPTAFYLCASSITGGDYGYTFGSGTRLTVV.

CDR3 loop: CASSLPGQGAGNTEAFF. Here the CDR3 DNA reads TGTGCCAGCAGCCTGCCGGGACAGGGGGCCGGGAACACTGAAGCTTTCTTT. The rearrangement links TRBV2 to TRBJ1-1; 12 bases map to TRBD1. There are 17 residues in the CDR3. The junction had 9 bases not matched to a gene; V was cut back by 6 bases and J by 1 base. The germline V gene encodes CDR1 SNHLY and CDR2 FYNNEI.

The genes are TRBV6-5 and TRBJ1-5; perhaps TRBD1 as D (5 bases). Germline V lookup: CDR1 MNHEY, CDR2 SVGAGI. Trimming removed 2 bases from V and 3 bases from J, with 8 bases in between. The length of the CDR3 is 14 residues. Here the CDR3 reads CASSYGGLNQPQHF. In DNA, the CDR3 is TGTGCCAGCAGTTACGGGGGTCTCAATCAGCCCCAGCATTTT.

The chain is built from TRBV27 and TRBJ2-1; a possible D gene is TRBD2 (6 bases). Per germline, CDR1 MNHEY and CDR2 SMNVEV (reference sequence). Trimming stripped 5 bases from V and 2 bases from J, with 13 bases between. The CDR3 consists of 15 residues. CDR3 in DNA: TGTGCCAGCAGTGAGTGGGGGAGGACCTACAATGAGCAGTTCTTC. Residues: CASSEWGRTYNEQFF.

The CDR3: CASSPRILAKNIQYF. The CDR3 coding sequence is TGCGCCAGCAGCCCCAGGATCCTAGCCAAAAACATTCAGTACTTC. The J gene is TRBJ2-4, the V gene TRBV4-1; D gene uncertain. Trimming removed 4 bases from V and 0 bases from J, with 10 bases in between. The germline CDR1 and CDR2 sequences are MGHRA and YSYEKL. The length of the CDR3 is 15 residues.

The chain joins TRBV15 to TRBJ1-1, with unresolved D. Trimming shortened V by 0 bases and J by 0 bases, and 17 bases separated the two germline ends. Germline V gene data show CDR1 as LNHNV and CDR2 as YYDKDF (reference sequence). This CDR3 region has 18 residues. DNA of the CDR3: TGTGCCACCAGCAGAGATCGAAGGCTTCGCGCAGTGAACACTGAAGCTTTCTTT. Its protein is CATSRDRRLRAVNTEAFF. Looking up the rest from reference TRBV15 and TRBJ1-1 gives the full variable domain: DAMVIQNPRYQVTQFGKPVTLSCSQTLNHNVMYWYQQKSSQAPKLLFHYYDKDFNNEADTPDNFQSRRPNTSFCFLDIRSPGLGDTAMYLCATSRDRRLRAVNTEAFFGQGTRLTVV.

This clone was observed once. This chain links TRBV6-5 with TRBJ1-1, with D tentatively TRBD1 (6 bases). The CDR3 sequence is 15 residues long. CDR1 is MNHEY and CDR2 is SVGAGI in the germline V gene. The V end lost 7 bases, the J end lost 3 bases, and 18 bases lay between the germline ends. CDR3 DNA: TGTGCCAGCATCCCCCCGAGGGGGGGAGACACTGAAGCTTTCTTT. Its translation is CASIPPRGGDTEAFF.

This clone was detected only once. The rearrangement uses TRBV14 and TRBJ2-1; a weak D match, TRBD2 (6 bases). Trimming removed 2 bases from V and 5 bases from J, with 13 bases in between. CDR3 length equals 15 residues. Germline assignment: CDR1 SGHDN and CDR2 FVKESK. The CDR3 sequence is CASSQLGGRHNEQFF. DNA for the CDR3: TGTGCCAGCAGCCAATTGGGGGGACGCCACAATGAGCAGTTCTTC.

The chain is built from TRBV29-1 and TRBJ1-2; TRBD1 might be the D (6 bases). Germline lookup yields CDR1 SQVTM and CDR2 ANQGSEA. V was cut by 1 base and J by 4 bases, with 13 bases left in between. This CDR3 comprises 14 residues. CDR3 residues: CSVEASGAGYGYTF. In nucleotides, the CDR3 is TGCAGCGTTGAAGCATCGGGGGCAGGCTATGGCTACACCTTC.

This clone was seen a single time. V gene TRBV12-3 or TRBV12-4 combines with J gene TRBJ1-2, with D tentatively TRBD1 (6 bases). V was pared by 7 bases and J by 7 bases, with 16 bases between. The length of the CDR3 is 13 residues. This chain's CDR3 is CASTLGGRGGYTF. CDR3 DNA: TGTGCCAGCACTCTCGGGGGGCGCGGTGGCTACACCTTC.

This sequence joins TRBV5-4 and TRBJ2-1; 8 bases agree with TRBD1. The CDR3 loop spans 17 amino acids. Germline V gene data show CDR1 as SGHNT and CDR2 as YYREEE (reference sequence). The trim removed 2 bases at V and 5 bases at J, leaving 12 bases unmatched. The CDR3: CASSLPRAGTGNNEQFF. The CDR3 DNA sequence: TGTGCCAGCAGCTTACCGCGTGCGGGGACAGGAAACAATGAGCAGTTCTTC.

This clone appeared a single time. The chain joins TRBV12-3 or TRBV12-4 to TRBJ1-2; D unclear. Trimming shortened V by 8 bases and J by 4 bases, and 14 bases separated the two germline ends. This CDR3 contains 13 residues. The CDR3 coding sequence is TGTGCCAGCCGCTTGGAAGAAGGCTATGGCTACACCTTC. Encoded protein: CASRLEEGYGYTF.

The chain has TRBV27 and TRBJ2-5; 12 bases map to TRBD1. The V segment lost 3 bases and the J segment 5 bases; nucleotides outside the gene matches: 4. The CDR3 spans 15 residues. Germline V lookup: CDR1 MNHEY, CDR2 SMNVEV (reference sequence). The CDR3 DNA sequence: TGTGCCAGCAGTTTCCGGGACAGGGGGCGGGAGACCCAGTACTTC. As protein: CASSFRDRGRETQYF.

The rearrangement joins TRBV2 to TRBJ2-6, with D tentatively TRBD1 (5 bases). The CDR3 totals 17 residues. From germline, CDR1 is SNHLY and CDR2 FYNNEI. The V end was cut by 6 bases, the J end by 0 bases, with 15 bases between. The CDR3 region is CASRFETDRSGANVLTF. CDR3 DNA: TGTGCCAGCAGGTTCGAGACAGACCGCTCTGGGGCCAACGTCCTGACTTTC. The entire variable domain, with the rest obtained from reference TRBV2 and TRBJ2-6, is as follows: EPEVTQTPSHQVTQMGQEVILRCVPISNHLYFYWYRQILGQKVEFLVSFYNNEISEKSEIFDDQFSVERPDGSNFTLKIRSTKLEDSAMYFCASRFETDRSGANVLTFGAGSRLTVL.

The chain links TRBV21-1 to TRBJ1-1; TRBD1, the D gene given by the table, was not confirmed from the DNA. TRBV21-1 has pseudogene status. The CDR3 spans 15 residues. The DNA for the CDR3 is TGTGCCAGCAGCAAATATCCCAGACACCCCACTGAAGCTTTCTTT. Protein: CASSKYPRHPTEAFF.

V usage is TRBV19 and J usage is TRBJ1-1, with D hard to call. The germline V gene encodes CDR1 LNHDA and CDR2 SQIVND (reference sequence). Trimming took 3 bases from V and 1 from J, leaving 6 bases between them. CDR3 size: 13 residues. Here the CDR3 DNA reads TGTGCCAGTAGTATGGGTAGGAACACTGAAGCTTTCTTT. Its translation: CASSMGRNTEAFF.

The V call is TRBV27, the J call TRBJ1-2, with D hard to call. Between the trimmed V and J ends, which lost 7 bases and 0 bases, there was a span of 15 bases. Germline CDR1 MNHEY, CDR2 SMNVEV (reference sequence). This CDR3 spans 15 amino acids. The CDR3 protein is CASMPWRYSNYGYTF. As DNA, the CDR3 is TGTGCCAGCATGCCGTGGAGATACTCTAACTATGGCTACACCTTC.

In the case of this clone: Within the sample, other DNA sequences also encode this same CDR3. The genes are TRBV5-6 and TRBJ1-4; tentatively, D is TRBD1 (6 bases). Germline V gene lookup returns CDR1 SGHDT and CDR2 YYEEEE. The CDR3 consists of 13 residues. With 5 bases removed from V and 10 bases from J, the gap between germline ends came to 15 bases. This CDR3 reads CASSFEGGRKLFF. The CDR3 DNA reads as TGTGCCAGCAGTTTCGAGGGGGGACGAAAACTGTTTTTT.

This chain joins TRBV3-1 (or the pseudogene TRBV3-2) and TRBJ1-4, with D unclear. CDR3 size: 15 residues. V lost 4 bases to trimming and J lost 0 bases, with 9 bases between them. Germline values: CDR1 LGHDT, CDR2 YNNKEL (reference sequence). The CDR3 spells CASSPPVATNEKLFF. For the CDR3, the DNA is TGTGCCAGCAGCCCCCCGGTTGCAACTAATGAAAAACTGTTTTTT.

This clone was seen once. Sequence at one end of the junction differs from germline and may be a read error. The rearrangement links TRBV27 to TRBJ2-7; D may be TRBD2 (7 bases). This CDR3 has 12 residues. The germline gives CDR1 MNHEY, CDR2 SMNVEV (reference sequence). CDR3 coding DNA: TGTGCCAGCAGTCCCCCTGGGGGGGGGCCCCACTTC. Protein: CASSPPGGGPHF.